A single sample gave rise to the 24 T cell receptor beta chains below, sequenced in a study of T cells in localized non-small cell lung cancer (dated by TCRdb to 2019 to 2021). Library generation was performed with the immunoSEQ multiplex PCR assay. Imported from immuneACCESS, the table was reduced by TCRdb to in-frame sequences with V and J called. These copies leave out some clones; in studies compared against another copy, an unresolved V gene accounts for under half, and the cause of the remainder is not known. In all, the sample holds fewer than 100,000 clones, and around 81% of those were seen once. Jointly, the top ten make up approximately 9.6% of the sample. This specimen consisted of peripheral blood, obtained before any cancer treatment. Every receptor here comes from a female donor over 55 with stage I lung adenocarcinoma.

The chain employs TRBV7-2 and TRBJ1-5; no clear D gene. The CDR3 length is 15 residues. Trimming took off 2 bases at V and 1 base at J, with 9 bases between the two ends. Per germline, CDR1 SGHTA and CDR2 FQGNSA. The CDR3 DNA is TGTGCCAGCAGCTTATCGGGGATGAGCAATCAGCCCCAGCATTTT. This sequence encodes CASSLSGMSNQPQHF.

Concerning this clone itself: Within the sample, other DNA sequences also encode this same CDR3. The rearrangement uses TRBV7-3 and TRBJ2-2; D unclear. This CDR3 spans 13 amino acids. V was trimmed by 5 bases and J by 2 bases, leaving 6 bases between them. The germline gives CDR1 SGHTA, CDR2 FQGTGA. CDR3 loop: CASSPSNTGELFF. For the CDR3, the DNA is TGTGCCAGCAGCCCCTCTAACACCGGGGAGCTGTTTTTT.

The chain couples TRBV2 to TRBJ2-3, with TRBD2 matching 7 bases. This CDR3 is built from 13 residues. J was trimmed by 2 bases and V by 8 bases; bases with no gene match: 4. The V gene's germline CDR1 is SNHLY and CDR2 FYNNEI. CDR3 amino acids: CASFRDYTDTQYF. The CDR3, as DNA: TGTGCCAGCTTCCGGGACTACACAGATACGCAGTATTTT.

In its sample, this clone was seen once. J is TRBJ2-7 and V is TRBV27, with 9 bases identical to TRBD2. The germline V gene encodes CDR1 MNHEY and CDR2 SMNVEV (reference sequence). The CDR3 loop spans 16 amino acids. V shed 6 bases, J shed 4 bases, and the junction held 13 bases outside the gene matches. CDR3 residues: CASSSRGSGGVYEQYF. The CDR3 DNA follows: TGTGCCAGCAGCTCCCGAGGTAGCGGGGGTGTTTACGAGCAGTACTTC.

This chain connects TRBV5-4 to TRBJ1-2; D is ambiguous. Germline V gives CDR1 SGHNT, CDR2 YYREEE (reference sequence). With 4 bases removed from V and 0 bases from J, the gap between germline ends came to 13 bases. This CDR3 spans 15 amino acids. CDR3 sequence: CASSIYDGTNYGYTF. The CDR3 region has the DNA TGTGCCAGCAGCATTTACGACGGAACTAACTATGGCTACACCTTC.

The rearrangement joins TRBV6-1 to TRBJ1-5; D remains unclear. The CDR3 runs to 13 residues. Germline CDR1 and CDR2: MNHNS and SASEGT. Trimming cost V 8 bases and J 1 base, with 9 bases left between them. The CDR3 DNA follows: TGTGCCAGCCAATACGGAAGCAATCAGCCCCAGCATTTT. It specifies CASQYGSNQPQHF.

V is TRBV19 and J is TRBJ2-1, with TRBD1 identical over 9 bases. Unmatched junction bases numbered 18, after V lost 4 bases and J lost 8 bases. The CDR3 is 18 residues long. Germline-derived CDR1 and CDR2 are LNHDA and SQIVND (reference sequence). CDR3 sequence: CASSTSGQGIWREDEQFF. The CDR3 DNA reads as TGTGCCAGTAGTACCTCGGGACAGGGTATTTGGAGGGAGGATGAGCAGTTCTTC.

The rearrangement links TRBV6-5 to TRBJ1-1; D is possibly TRBD1 (5 bases). Germline V gene sequence: CDR1 MNHEY, CDR2 SVGAGI. The length of the CDR3 is 14 residues. V was pared by 6 bases and J by 6 bases, with 17 bases between. CDR3 sequence reads: CASSFRSWGPEAFF. CDR3 nucleotides: TGTGCCAGCAGCTTCCGAAGTTGGGGCCCTGAAGCTTTCTTT.

The chain combines TRBV27 with TRBJ1-2; D call uncertain. V lost 6 bases and J lost 4, with 15 bases in between. The CDR3 covers 14 residues. The germline CDR1 and CDR2 sequences are MNHEY and SMNVEV (reference sequence). The CDR3 region has the DNA TGTGCCAGCAGCCTAGATCCGGGATCCTATGGCTACACCTTC. Protein: CASSLDPGSYGYTF.

The chain has TRBV19 and TRBJ1-1; 7 nucleotides align to TRBD1. V was pared by 4 bases and J by 1 base, with 9 bases of the junction left unmatched. The CDR3 loop spans 16 amino acids. Germline-derived CDR1 and CDR2 are LNHDA and SQIVND (reference sequence). The DNA for the CDR3 is TGTGCCAGTAGTAAAAAGACAGGGTGGACGAACACTGAAGCTTTCTTT. It encodes CASSKKTGWTNTEAFF.

This clone has only a few counts. The chain joins TRBV6-5 to TRBJ1-1; TRBD1 is a possible D gene (6 bases). Trimming removed 6 bases at V and 4 bases at J, with 18 bases between. Germline assignment: CDR1 MNHEY and CDR2 SVGAGI. This CDR3 has 15 residues. CDR3 protein: CASRVTGTSVTEAFF. For the CDR3, the DNA is TGTGCCAGCAGGGTGACAGGAACTTCGGTCACTGAAGCTTTCTTT.

V and J are TRBV28 and TRBJ2-7; 9 bases align to TRBD1. This CDR3 has 11 residues. The V and J ends lost 4 bases and 12 bases, in that order; junction bases with no gene match: 4. Germline V gene data show CDR1 as MDHEN and CDR2 as SYDVKM. The CDR3 DNA reads as TGTGCCAGCAGTTCGGACAGGGGTGGGTACTTC. Protein product: CASSSDRGGYF.

CDR3 DNA: TGCGCCAGCAGCCAAGATTTGAGCGGGAGGGCGGCCGGAGAGACCCAGTACTTC. Translation gives CASSQDLSGRAAGETQYF. The chain joins TRBV4-1 to TRBJ2-5, with 10 bases matching TRBD2. The junction had 11 bases not matched to a gene; V was cut back by 0 bases and J by 4 bases. CDR3 length: 18 residues. Germline CDR1 reads MGHRA; CDR2 reads YSYEKL.

This chain connects TRBV20-1 to TRBJ2-3; D ambiguous. The germline V and J ends were trimmed by 6 bases and 6 bases, with 7 bases remaining between them. The CDR3 contains 10 residues. CDR1 is DFQATT, CDR2 SNEGSKA, per germline (reference sequence). The CDR3 bases are TGCAGTGCCCCGGTGGATACGCAGTATTTT. This codes for CSAPVDTQYF.

This clone is a singleton in its sample. The chain combines TRBV11-2 with TRBJ1-2; the match to TRBD1 covers 7 bases. J lost 3 bases, V lost 4 bases, and 2 bases had no gene match. From germline, CDR1 is SGHAT and CDR2 FQNNGV. The CDR3 has 13 amino acids. CDR3 in amino acids: CASSSTGDYGYTF. CDR3 coding DNA: TGTGCCAGCAGCTCTACAGGGGACTATGGCTACACCTTC.

CDR3 sequence reads: CASSPPFGGAEAFF. DNA of the CDR3: TGTGCCAGTAGTCCCCCGTTCGGGGGCGCTGAAGCTTTCTTT. The J gene is TRBJ1-1, the V gene TRBV19, with a possible D match to TRBD1 (6 bases). CDR1 and CDR2 (germline): LNHDA, SQIVND (reference sequence). The CDR3 length is 14 residues. V was pared by 5 bases and J by 6 bases, with 16 bases between.

V usage is TRBV14 and J usage is TRBJ1-2; a weak D match, TRBD1 (5 bases). V lost 4 bases, J lost 3 bases, and 9 bases lay in between. The CDR3 length is 13 residues. The V gene's germline CDR1 is SGHDN and CDR2 FVKESK. The CDR3 spells CASSPGTHYGYTF. CDR3 nucleotides: TGTGCCAGCAGCCCCGGGACTCACTATGGCTACACCTTC.

This clone was seen more than once but under ten times. The junction differs from germline at one of its ends, possibly a read error. The CDR3 coding sequence is TGTGCCAGCAGCTTAGAGGGACAGGGATACAGTGAGCAGTTCTTC. This gives the protein CASSLEGQGYSEQFF. The rearrangement uses TRBV11-1 and TRBJ2-1, with 9 bases aligning to TRBD1. This CDR3 has 15 residues. The germline V gene has CDR1 SGHAT and CDR2 FQDESV (reference sequence).

The chain couples TRBV5-5 to TRBJ1-2, with a weak D call TRBD1 (5 bases). V lost 3 bases to trimming and J lost 6 bases, with 12 bases between them. This CDR3 is 13 amino acids long. Germline CDR1 SGHKS, CDR2 YYEKEE (reference sequence). CDR3 coding DNA: TGTGCCAGCAGCTCCGCCAGGGTTAATGGCTACACCTTC. It codes for CASSSARVNGYTF.

This rearrangement joins TRBV14 to TRBJ2-7, with TRBD1 matching 7 bases. CDR3 length: 15 residues. Losses at the gene ends were 1 base for V and 4 bases for J; bases not matched to a gene: 7. Per germline, CDR1 SGHDN and CDR2 FVKESK. The DNA of the CDR3 is TGTGCCAGCAGCCAAGTTGTTGGCAGGGGGTACGAGCAGTACTTC. Its protein is CASSQVVGRGYEQYF. The complete variable domain, with remaining parts taken from reference TRBV14 and TRBJ2-7, reads EAGVTQFPSHSVIEKGQTVTLRCDPISGHDNLYWYRRVMGKEIKFLLHFVKESKQDESGMPNNRFLAERTGGTYSTLKVQPAELEDSGVYFCASSQVVGRGYEQYFGPGTRLTVT.

This clone came up many times. This chain connects TRBV9 to TRBJ2-7, with 9 bases that match TRBD1. The CDR3 is made up of 14 amino acids. Trimming at V came to 3 bases and at J to 5 bases, leaving 6 bases not matched to a gene. CDR1 and CDR2 from the germline V gene are SGDLS and YYNGEE. CDR3 nucleotides: TGTGCCAGCAGCGAACGGGACAGGGAGGACGAGCAGTACTTC. This sequence encodes CASSERDREDEQYF.

This clone was observed a few times. The CDR3 DNA sequence: TGTGCCAGCAGCTTAGATTCGGGGACCTACAATGAGCAGTTCTTC. This gives the protein CASSLDSGTYNEQFF. The chain uses TRBV11-3 and TRBJ2-1, with TRBD2 as a possible D gene (5 bases). The V end was cut by 0 bases, the J end by 2 bases, with 8 bases between. This CDR3 is built from 15 residues. Per the germline V gene, CDR1 is SGHNT and CDR2 is YENEEA.

The chain recombines TRBV6-6 with TRBJ2-7, with a possible D match to TRBD1 (5 bases). The CDR3 length is 13 residues. V lost 2 bases, J lost 2 bases, and 7 bases lay in between. From germline, CDR1 is MNHNY and CDR2 SVGAGI (reference sequence). The CDR3 coding sequence is TGTGCCAGCAGTTACGACAGAACCTACGAGCAGTACTTC. Amino acid sequence: CASSYDRTYEQYF.

The chain is built from TRBV19 and TRBJ1-1; 10 nucleotides agree with TRBD1. V lost 3 bases, J lost 1 base, and 11 bases stayed unmatched. Germline loops: CDR1 LNHDA, CDR2 SQIVND (reference sequence). The CDR3 is 18 residues long. The CDR3 sequence: CASSMLTRDRGGNTEAFF. CDR3 DNA: TGTGCCAGTAGTATGCTCACCCGGGACAGGGGAGGGAACACTGAAGCTTTCTTT.